This paragraph covers one T cell receptor beta chain sequence. This sample was taken from a study of T cell changes during pregnancy in multiple sclerosis. Profiled with immunoSEQ multiplex PCR; TCRdb holds only in-frame clones, not every one. The data contain more than 25,000 clones, roughly nine tenths of them singletons. From germline, CDR1 is SGDLS and CDR2 YYNGEE. V was trimmed by 0 bases and J by 0 bases, leaving 16 bases between them. There are 19 residues in the CDR3. The receptor was isolated from a female donor with multiple sclerosis, enrolled in a pregnancy study. The sample here was CD8+ T cells from peripheral blood mononuclear cells, taken in the third trimester of pregnancy. The chain joins TRBV9 to TRBJ2-6; no firm D call. The CDR3 DNA sequence: TGTGCCAGCAGCGTAGAACCGGTGGGCCTCGCCTCTGGGGCCAACGTCCTGACTTTC. Protein: CASSVEPVGLASGANVLTF.